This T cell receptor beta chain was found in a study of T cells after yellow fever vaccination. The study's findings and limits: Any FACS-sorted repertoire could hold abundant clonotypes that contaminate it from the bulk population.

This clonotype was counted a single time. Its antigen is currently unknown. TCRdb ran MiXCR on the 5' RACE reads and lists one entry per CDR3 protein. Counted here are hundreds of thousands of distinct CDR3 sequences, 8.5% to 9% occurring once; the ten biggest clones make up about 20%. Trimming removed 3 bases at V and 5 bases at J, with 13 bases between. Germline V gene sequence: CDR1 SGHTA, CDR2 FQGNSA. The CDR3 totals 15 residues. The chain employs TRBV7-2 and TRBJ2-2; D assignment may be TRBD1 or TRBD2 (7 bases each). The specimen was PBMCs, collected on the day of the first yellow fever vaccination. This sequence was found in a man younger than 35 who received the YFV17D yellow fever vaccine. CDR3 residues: CASSLQGGYTGELFF. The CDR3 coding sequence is TGTGCCAGCAGCTTGCAGGGGGGGTATACCGGGGAGCTGTTTTTT. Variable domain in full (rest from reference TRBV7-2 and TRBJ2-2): GAGVSQSPSNKVTEKGKDVELRCDPISGHTALYWYRQSLGQGLEFLIYFQGNSAPDKSGLPSDRFSAERTGGSVSTLTIQRTQQEDSAVYLCASSLQGGYTGELFFGEGSRLTVL.